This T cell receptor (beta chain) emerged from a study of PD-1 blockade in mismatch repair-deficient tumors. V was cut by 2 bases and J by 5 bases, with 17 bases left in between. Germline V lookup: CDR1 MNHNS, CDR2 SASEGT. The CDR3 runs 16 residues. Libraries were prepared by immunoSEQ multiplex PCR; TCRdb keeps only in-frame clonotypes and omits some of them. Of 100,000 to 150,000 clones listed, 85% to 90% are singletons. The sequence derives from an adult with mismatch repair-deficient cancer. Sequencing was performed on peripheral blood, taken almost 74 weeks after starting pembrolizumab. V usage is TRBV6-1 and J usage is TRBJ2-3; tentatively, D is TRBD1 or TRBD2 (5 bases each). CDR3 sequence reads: CASSEWGFAPGDTQYF. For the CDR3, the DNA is TGTGCCAGCAGTGAATGGGGGTTTGCCCCCGGAGATACGCAGTATTTT.